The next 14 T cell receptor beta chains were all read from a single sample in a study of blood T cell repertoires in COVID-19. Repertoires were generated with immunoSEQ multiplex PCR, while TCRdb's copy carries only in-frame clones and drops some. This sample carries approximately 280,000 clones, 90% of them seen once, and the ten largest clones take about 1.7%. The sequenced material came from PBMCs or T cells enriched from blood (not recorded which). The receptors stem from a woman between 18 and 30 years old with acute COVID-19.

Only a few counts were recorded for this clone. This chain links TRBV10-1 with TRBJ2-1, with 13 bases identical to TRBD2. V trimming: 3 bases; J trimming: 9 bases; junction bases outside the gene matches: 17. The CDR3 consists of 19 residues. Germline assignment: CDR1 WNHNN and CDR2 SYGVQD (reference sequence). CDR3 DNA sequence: TGCGCCAGCAGTGATGGGGCACGAGGGCGGACTAGCGGGAGCAGTGAGCAGTTCTTC. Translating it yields CASSDGARGRTSGSSEQFF.

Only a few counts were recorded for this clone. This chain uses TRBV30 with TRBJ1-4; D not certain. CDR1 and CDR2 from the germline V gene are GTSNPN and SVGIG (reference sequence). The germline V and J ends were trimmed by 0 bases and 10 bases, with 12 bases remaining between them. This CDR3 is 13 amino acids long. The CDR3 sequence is CAWSVPPVGKLFF. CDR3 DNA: TGTGCCTGGAGTGTACCGCCAGTTGGAAAACTGTTTTTT.

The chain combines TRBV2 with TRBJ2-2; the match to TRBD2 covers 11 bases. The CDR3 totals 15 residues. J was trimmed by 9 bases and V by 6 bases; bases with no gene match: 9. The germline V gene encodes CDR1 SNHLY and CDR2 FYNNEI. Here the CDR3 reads CASSAGTSGIRELFF. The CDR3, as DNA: TGTGCCAGCAGCGCGGGGACTAGCGGTATAAGGGAGCTGTTTTTT.

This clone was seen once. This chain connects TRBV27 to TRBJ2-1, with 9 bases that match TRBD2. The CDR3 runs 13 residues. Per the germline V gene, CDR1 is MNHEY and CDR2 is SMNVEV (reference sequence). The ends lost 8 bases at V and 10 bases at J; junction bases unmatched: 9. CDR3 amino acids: CASSLAGVPEQFF. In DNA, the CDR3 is TGTGCCAGCTCCTTAGCGGGAGTACCCGAGCAGTTCTTC.

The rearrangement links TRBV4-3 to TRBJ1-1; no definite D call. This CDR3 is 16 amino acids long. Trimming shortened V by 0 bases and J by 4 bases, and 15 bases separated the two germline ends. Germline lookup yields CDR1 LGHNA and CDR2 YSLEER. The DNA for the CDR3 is TGCGCCAGCAGCCAAGATTGGCGGGCAGTAGGCACTGAAGCTTTCTTT. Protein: CASSQDWRAVGTEAFF.

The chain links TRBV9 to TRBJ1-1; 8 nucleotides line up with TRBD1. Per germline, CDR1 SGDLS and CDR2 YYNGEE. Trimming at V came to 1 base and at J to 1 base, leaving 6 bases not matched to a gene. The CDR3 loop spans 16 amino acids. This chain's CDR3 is CASSVQPGQENTEAFF. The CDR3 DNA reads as TGTGCCAGCAGCGTACAACCGGGACAGGAGAACACTGAAGCTTTCTTT.

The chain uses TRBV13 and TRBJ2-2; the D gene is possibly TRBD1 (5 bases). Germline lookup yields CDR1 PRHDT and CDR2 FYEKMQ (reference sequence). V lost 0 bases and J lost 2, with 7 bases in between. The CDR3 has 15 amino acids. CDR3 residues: CASSLGQVNTGELFF. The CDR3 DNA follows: TGTGCCAGCAGCTTAGGACAGGTTAACACCGGGGAGCTGTTTTTT.

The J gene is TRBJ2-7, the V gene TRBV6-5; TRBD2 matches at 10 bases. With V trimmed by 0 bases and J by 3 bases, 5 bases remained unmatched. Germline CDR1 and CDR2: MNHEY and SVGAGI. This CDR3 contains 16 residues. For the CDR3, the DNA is TGTGCCAGCAGTTACTCTACTAGCGGGATTCTCTACGAGCAGTACTTC. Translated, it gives CASSYSTSGILYEQYF.

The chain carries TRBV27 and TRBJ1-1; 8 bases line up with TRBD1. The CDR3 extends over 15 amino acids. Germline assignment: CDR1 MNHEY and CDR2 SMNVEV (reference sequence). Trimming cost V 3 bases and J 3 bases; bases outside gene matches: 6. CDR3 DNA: TGTGCCAGCAGTTTTCAGGACAGGGTGCACACTGAAGCTTTCTTT. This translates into CASSFQDRVHTEAFF.

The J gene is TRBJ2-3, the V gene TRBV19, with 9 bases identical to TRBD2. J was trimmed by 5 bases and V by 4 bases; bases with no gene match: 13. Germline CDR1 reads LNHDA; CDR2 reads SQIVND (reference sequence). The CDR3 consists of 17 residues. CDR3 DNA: TGTGCCAGTAGTAGCGATTGTTGCGGGAGGGCCATAGATACGCAGTATTTT. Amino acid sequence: CASSSDCCGRAIDTQYF.

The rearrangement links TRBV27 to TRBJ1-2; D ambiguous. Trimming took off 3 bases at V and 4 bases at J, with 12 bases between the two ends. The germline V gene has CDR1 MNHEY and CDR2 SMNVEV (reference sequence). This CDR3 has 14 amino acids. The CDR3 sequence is CASSLGRGSYGYTF. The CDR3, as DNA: TGTGCCAGCAGTTTGGGCCGGGGATCCTATGGCTACACCTTC.

CDR3 DNA: TGTGCCAGCAGTTTTCCTACCGGGACTAGATCGTTCTTC. It codes for CASSFPTGTRSFF. This chain uses TRBV7-9 with TRBJ2-1; 8 nucleotides align to TRBD2. The CDR3 contains 13 residues. V dropped 6 bases and J dropped 15; count of bases not matched to a gene: 13. The germline V gene has CDR1 SEHNR and CDR2 FQNEAQ (reference sequence). The full variable domain, in which reference TRBV7-9 and TRBJ2-1 provide the parts outside the CDR3, is DTGVSQNPRHKITKRGQNVTFRCDPISEHNRLYWYRQTLGQGPEFLTYFQNEAQLEKSRLLSDRFSAERPKGSFSTLEIQRTEQGDSAMYLCASSFPTGTRSFFGPGTRLTVL.

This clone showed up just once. For the CDR3, the DNA is TGTGCCAGCAGCCTAAATCCCGGGACTCCCAATGAAGCTTTCTTT. Protein product: CASSLNPGTPNEAFF. The V gene is TRBV7-3, the J gene TRBJ1-1; perhaps TRBD1 as D (5 bases). The V gene lost 5 bases and the J gene lost 7 bases, with 20 bases spanning the gap. Germline V CDR1 and CDR2: SGHTA, FQGTGA. CDR3 length equals 15 residues.

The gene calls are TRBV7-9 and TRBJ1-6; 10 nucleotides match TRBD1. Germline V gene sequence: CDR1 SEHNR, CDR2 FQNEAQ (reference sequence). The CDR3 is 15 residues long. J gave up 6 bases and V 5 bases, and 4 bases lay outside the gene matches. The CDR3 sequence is CASSEGTGVNSPLHF. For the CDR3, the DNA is TGTGCCAGCAGCGAAGGGACAGGGGTTAATTCACCCCTCCACTTT. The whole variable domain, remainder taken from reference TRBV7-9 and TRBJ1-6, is DTGVSQNPRHKITKRGQNVTFRCDPISEHNRLYWYRQTLGQGPEFLTYFQNEAQLEKSRLLSDRFSAERPKGSFSTLEIQRTEQGDSAMYLCASSEGTGVNSPLHFGNGTRLTVT.